The TCR beta chain described here comes from a study of shared clonotypes between healthy human individuals. Points from the study as a whole: Larger estimated richness was generally seen in naive subsets than in memory subsets. Donor scarcity curtailed the genetic and exposure-history diversity represented herein.

All the donors were Caucasian adults who lived in Nashville, Tennessee. This clone was observed a single time. Its target is unknown. The germline V and J ends were trimmed by 1 base and 7 bases, with 15 bases remaining between them. CDR1 and CDR2 from the germline V gene are SGHKS and YYEKEE (reference sequence). The CDR3 consists of 16 residues. Replicate PCRs run on sorted subsets employed approximately 0.2 ug DNA, approximately 30,000 T cell genomes. TCRdb's table, derived via immunoSEQ multiplex PCR, lists solely in-frame clones and lacks some. The sample yields more than 2 million clones, 85% to 95% seen once.

The TCR sequence derives from a man younger than 35 in good health. The V call is TRBV5-5, the J call TRBJ1-6, with a possible D match to TRBD1 (6 bases). The sample comprised naive CD4+ T cells sorted from blood. As for subset: CD45RA+ positively selected. CDR3 sequence: CASSLMGGAWNSPLHF. In nucleotides, the CDR3 is TGTGCCAGCAGCTTGATGGGGGGCGCTTGGAATTCACCCCTCCACTTT. Filled out from reference TRBV5-5 and TRBJ1-6, the complete variable domain reads DAGVTQSPTHLIKTRGQQVTLRCSPISGHKSVSWYQQVLGQGPQFIFQYYEKEERGRGNFPDRFSARQFPNYSSELNVNALLLGDSALYLCASSLMGGAWNSPLHFGNGTRLTVT.